A selection of T cell receptor beta chains follows, all from one sample in a study of cytomegalovirus exposure and HLA in healthy donors. The protocol was immunoSEQ multiplex PCR, while the TCRdb copy is restricted to in-frame clones and leaves out a portion. The sample has roughly 56,000 clones; 91% are singletons. Sequenced: PBMCs. All receptors derive from a woman under 40 in good health and CMV-seronegative. Each CDR3 is given with its conserved first and last residue. D genes are given only for firm matches. A clone size is listed for some rows: how often the clone was seen (once, few, many), or a class if it is expanded.

cdr3_nt: TGCGCCAGCAGCCAAGATTCCACTAGCCCAAACAATGAGCAGTTCTTC
cdr3_aa: CASSQDSTSPNNEQFF
d_call: .
clone_size: .
v_call: TRBV4-1
cdr3_length: 16
j_call: TRBJ2-1

cdr3_nt: TGTGCCAGCTCAGCCCTCGGGTTTAGCGGGAGCTACGAGCAGTACTTC
cdr3_aa: CASSALGFSGSYEQYF
d_call: TRBD2
clone_size: .
v_call: TRBV18
cdr3_length: 16
j_call: TRBJ2-7

cdr3_nt: TGTGCCAGCAGTTTAAGGGGACAGGGGGCCGGTGAAAAACTGTTTTTT
cdr3_aa: CASSLRGQGAGEKLFF
d_call: TRBD1
clone_size: .
v_call: TRBV28
cdr3_length: 16
j_call: TRBJ1-4

cdr3_nt: TGCAGCGGAGAAAAAGACAGTGCTGAAGCTTTCTTT
cdr3_aa: CSGEKDSAEAFF
d_call: .
clone_size: .
v_call: TRBV29-1
cdr3_length: 12
j_call: TRBJ1-1

cdr3_nt: TGCGCCAGCCGAAGCGGGACAGGGGGCTACGAGCAGTACTTC
cdr3_aa: CASRSGTGGYEQYF
d_call: TRBD1
clone_size: .
v_call: TRBV5-1
cdr3_length: 14
j_call: TRBJ2-7

cdr3_nt: TGTGCCAGCAGCGCCGCTACAGGGAACTACGAGCAGTACTTC
cdr3_aa: CASSAATGNYEQYF
d_call: .
clone_size: .
v_call: TRBV7-2
cdr3_length: 14
j_call: TRBJ2-7

cdr3_nt: TGTGCCAGCAGCTACCGACTAGCGGGAATGACAGATACGCAGTATTTT
cdr3_aa: CASSYRLAGMTDTQYF
d_call: TRBD2
clone_size: .
v_call: TRBV5-6
cdr3_length: 16
j_call: TRBJ2-3

cdr3_nt: TGTGCCAGCAGCGAAGTAATAGCGGGAGTGATCGGGGAGCTGTTTTTT
cdr3_aa: CASSEVIAGVIGELFF
d_call: TRBD2
clone_size: .
v_call: TRBV6-1
cdr3_length: 16
j_call: TRBJ2-2

cdr3_nt: TGTGCCAGCAGTGCACAAAAATTGGTAGCTTTCTTT
cdr3_aa: CASSAQKLVAFF
d_call: .
clone_size: few
v_call: TRBV28
cdr3_length: 12
j_call: TRBJ1-1

cdr3_nt: TGTGCCAGCAGTCAGAGCAATCAGCCCCAGCATTTT
cdr3_aa: CASSQSNQPQHF
d_call: .
clone_size: few
v_call: TRBV6-5
cdr3_length: 12
j_call: TRBJ1-5

cdr3_nt: TGTGCCAGCAGTGCGGGAGAGGACCTCTATGGCTACACCTTC
cdr3_aa: CASSAGEDLYGYTF
d_call: .
clone_size: .
v_call: TRBV2
cdr3_length: 14
j_call: TRBJ1-2

cdr3_nt: TGCGCCAGCAGCCAAGGGACTAGCGGGCTCAACACAGATACGCAGTATTTT
cdr3_aa: CASSQGTSGLNTDTQYF
d_call: TRBD2
clone_size: .
v_call: TRBV5-1
cdr3_length: 17
j_call: TRBJ2-3

cdr3_nt: TGTGCCAGCAGCCCTGGGGCAGGGCCGGGAGATACGCAGTATTTT
cdr3_aa: CASSPGAGPGDTQYF
d_call: .
clone_size: .
v_call: TRBV6-1
cdr3_length: 15
j_call: TRBJ2-3

cdr3_nt: TGTGCCAGCAGCCATTTAGACAGTAACTATGGCTACACCTTC
cdr3_aa: CASSHLDSNYGYTF
d_call: .
clone_size: .
v_call: TRBV7-9
cdr3_length: 14
j_call: TRBJ1-2

cdr3_nt: TGTGCCAGTAGTTGGACAGGGGGGGACAATGAGCAGTTCTTC
cdr3_aa: CASSWTGGDNEQFF
d_call: TRBD1
clone_size: .
v_call: TRBV19
cdr3_length: 14
j_call: TRBJ2-1

cdr3_nt: TGTGCCAGCTCACAGGTGGGACAGGGCGGATCTTTCTTT
cdr3_aa: CASSQVGQGGSFF
d_call: TRBD1
clone_size: .
v_call: TRBV18
cdr3_length: 13
j_call: TRBJ1-1

cdr3_nt: TGTGCCAGCAGCTTAGTATGGGGTCGGGGAGATACGCAGTATTTT
cdr3_aa: CASSLVWGRGDTQYF
d_call: .
clone_size: .
v_call: TRBV7-2
cdr3_length: 15
j_call: TRBJ2-3

cdr3_nt: TGTGCCAGTAGTAAGGAACCCCGAACGGGGGAGCAGTACTTC
cdr3_aa: CASSKEPRTGEQYF
d_call: .
clone_size: .
v_call: TRBV19
cdr3_length: 14
j_call: TRBJ2-7

cdr3_nt: TGTGCCAGCAGGGGGACAGTTAATGTGGCGGCTGAAGCTTTCTTT
cdr3_aa: CASRGTVNVAAEAFF
d_call: TRBD1
clone_size: once
v_call: TRBV28
cdr3_length: 15
j_call: TRBJ1-1

cdr3_nt: TGTGCCAGCAGCACTAGGGGACAGGCAAACTATGGCTACACCTTC
cdr3_aa: CASSTRGQANYGYTF
d_call: TRBD1
clone_size: .
v_call: TRBV7-9
cdr3_length: 15
j_call: TRBJ1-2

cdr3_nt: TGTGCCACCGTCCGGGGCACTGAAGCTTTCTTT
cdr3_aa: CATVRGTEAFF
d_call: .
clone_size: .
v_call: TRBV7-2
cdr3_length: 11
j_call: TRBJ1-1

cdr3_nt: TGTGCCAGTAGTATAGGGGGACTAGCGGGAATAGCCAAAAACATTCAGTACTTC
cdr3_aa: CASSIGGLAGIAKNIQYF
d_call: TRBD2
clone_size: once
v_call: TRBV19
cdr3_length: 18
j_call: TRBJ2-4

cdr3_nt: TGTGCCAGCAGCCAGGGACTAGCGGACTTCTACGAGCAGTACTTC
cdr3_aa: CASSQGLADFYEQYF
d_call: TRBD2
clone_size: .
v_call: TRBV5-6
cdr3_length: 15
j_call: TRBJ2-7

cdr3_nt: TGTGCCAGCACGCCTCTTAGGGGGAACACCGGGGAGCTGTTTTTT
cdr3_aa: CASTPLRGNTGELFF
d_call: .
clone_size: .
v_call: TRBV27
cdr3_length: 15
j_call: TRBJ2-2

cdr3_nt: TGTGCCAGTCGCTATAGCGGGAGTCGGCAGTACTTC
cdr3_aa: CASRYSGSRQYF
d_call: TRBD2
clone_size: .
v_call: TRBV6-4
cdr3_length: 12
j_call: TRBJ2-7

cdr3_nt: TGTGCCACCATCGGGACAGGGGATCGAGGCTACACCTTC
cdr3_aa: CATIGTGDRGYTF
d_call: TRBD1
clone_size: .
v_call: TRBV28
cdr3_length: 13
j_call: TRBJ1-2

cdr3_nt: TGTGCCAGCAGCTTGTCAGGGGGAAACACTGAAGCTTTCTTT
cdr3_aa: CASSLSGGNTEAFF
d_call: TRBD1
clone_size: .
v_call: TRBV5-5
cdr3_length: 14
j_call: TRBJ1-1

cdr3_nt: TGTGCCAGCAGCTTATCCCCACCGGGCAGGGGGGCCGGGGAGCTGTTTTTT
cdr3_aa: CASSLSPPGRGAGELFF
d_call: .
clone_size: .
v_call: TRBV7-2
cdr3_length: 17
j_call: TRBJ2-2

cdr3_nt: TGTGCCAGCAGCCTCCTGGGGACTAGCGGGAGGGCGGCAGATGTCTACGAGCAGTACTTC
cdr3_aa: CASSLLGTSGRAADVYEQYF
d_call: TRBD2
clone_size: .
v_call: TRBV7-8
cdr3_length: 20
j_call: TRBJ2-7

cdr3_nt: TGTGCCAGCAGCTTACCAGGGGTTAGTAACAAAAACATTCAGTACTTC
cdr3_aa: CASSLPGVSNKNIQYF
d_call: .
clone_size: .
v_call: TRBV7-9
cdr3_length: 16
j_call: TRBJ2-4

cdr3_nt: TGTGCTAGTGGTTTGGTACTGGGCGGGGCCGCGACTGAGCAGTTCTTC
cdr3_aa: CASGLVLGGAATEQFF
d_call: .
clone_size: .
v_call: TRBV12-5
cdr3_length: 16
j_call: TRBJ2-1

cdr3_nt: TGTGCCTGGAGTGTAACAGCCATGAACACTGAAGCTTTCTTT
cdr3_aa: CAWSVTAMNTEAFF
d_call: .
clone_size: .
v_call: TRBV30
cdr3_length: 14
j_call: TRBJ1-1

cdr3_nt: TGTGCCAGCAGTGACTCCTCCGGGACAGGGGCTCTCCACACAGATACGCAGTATTTT
cdr3_aa: CASSDSSGTGALHTDTQYF
d_call: TRBD1
clone_size: .
v_call: TRBV6-4
cdr3_length: 19
j_call: TRBJ2-3

cdr3_nt: TGTGCCACCGGACTAGCAGGGACAGATACGCAGTATTTT
cdr3_aa: CATGLAGTDTQYF
d_call: TRBD2
clone_size: .
v_call: TRBV25-1
cdr3_length: 13
j_call: TRBJ2-3

cdr3_nt: TGTGCCAGTAGTACAACCGGGACAGGGAACACTGAAGCTTTCTTT
cdr3_aa: CASSTTGTGNTEAFF
d_call: TRBD1
clone_size: .
v_call: TRBV19
cdr3_length: 15
j_call: TRBJ1-1

cdr3_nt: TGTGCCAGTAGCCAGGGCCACGAGCAGTACTTC
cdr3_aa: CASSQGHEQYF
d_call: .
clone_size: .
v_call: TRBV19
cdr3_length: 11
j_call: TRBJ2-7

cdr3_nt: TGTGCCAGCAGCCCCAGGGGTTACACCGGGGAGCTGTTTTTT
cdr3_aa: CASSPRGYTGELFF
d_call: .
clone_size: .
v_call: TRBV7-6
cdr3_length: 14
j_call: TRBJ2-2

cdr3_nt: TGTGCCATCGAGAGCGGGAGTGATACCGGGGAGCTGTTTTTT
cdr3_aa: CAIESGSDTGELFF
d_call: TRBD2
clone_size: .
v_call: TRBV28
cdr3_length: 14
j_call: TRBJ2-2

cdr3_nt: TGTGCCAGCAATAATCTAAGTCCGGCGGGACGGCTCCGGGGAACCTTC
cdr3_aa: CASNNLSPAGRLRGTF
d_call: .
clone_size: .
v_call: TRBV7-2
cdr3_length: 16
j_call: TRBJ1-2

cdr3_nt: TGTGCCAGTAGTATAGGGCGGGGGAACACTGAAGCTTTCTTT
cdr3_aa: CASSIGRGNTEAFF
d_call: .
clone_size: once
v_call: TRBV19
cdr3_length: 14
j_call: TRBJ1-1

cdr3_nt: TGTGCCAGCAGTTTGTCTTATGAAAAACTGTTTTTT
cdr3_aa: CASSLSYEKLFF
d_call: .
clone_size: .
v_call: TRBV28
cdr3_length: 12
j_call: TRBJ1-4

cdr3_nt: TGTGCCAGCAGTTTTATTAGTCCAACAGGGGGCTCCTACGAGCAGTACTTC
cdr3_aa: CASSFISPTGGSYEQYF
d_call: TRBD1
clone_size: once
v_call: TRBV27
cdr3_length: 17
j_call: TRBJ2-7

cdr3_nt: TGTGCCAGCAGCATATCAGCGGGAGTACACACCGGGGAGCTGTTTTTT
cdr3_aa: CASSISAGVHTGELFF
d_call: TRBD2
clone_size: .
v_call: TRBV7-9
cdr3_length: 16
j_call: TRBJ2-2

cdr3_nt: TGTGCCAGCAGCCTCTTTAACCGGGACAGTGGAAACACCATATATTTT
cdr3_aa: CASSLFNRDSGNTIYF
d_call: TRBD1
clone_size: .
v_call: TRBV7-9
cdr3_length: 16
j_call: TRBJ1-3

cdr3_nt: TGTGCCAGCCAGGGTATTGATGAAAAACTGTTTTTT
cdr3_aa: CASQGIDEKLFF
d_call: .
clone_size: .
v_call: TRBV10-3
cdr3_length: 12
j_call: TRBJ1-4

cdr3_nt: TGTGCCAGCAGGGTACAGGGCGGCTACGAGCAGTACTTC
cdr3_aa: CASRVQGGYEQYF
d_call: .
clone_size: .
v_call: TRBV5-5
cdr3_length: 13
j_call: TRBJ2-7

cdr3_nt: TGTGCCAGCAGGTTGGCGGACAGCTCCTACAATGAGCAGTTCTTC
cdr3_aa: CASRLADSSYNEQFF
d_call: .
clone_size: .
v_call: TRBV27
cdr3_length: 15
j_call: TRBJ2-1

cdr3_nt: TGTGCCAGCAGTGCGCAAGGGACTCGTGGCTACACCTTC
cdr3_aa: CASSAQGTRGYTF
d_call: .
clone_size: .
v_call: TRBV7-8
cdr3_length: 13
j_call: TRBJ1-2

cdr3_nt: TGTGCCAGCAGTGAACTCGGACAGGGGGCCTACAATGAGCAGTTCTTC
cdr3_aa: CASSELGQGAYNEQFF
d_call: TRBD1
clone_size: .
v_call: TRBV6-1
cdr3_length: 16
j_call: TRBJ2-1

cdr3_nt: TGCGCCAGCAGCCACCCTCCGGGACAGGGACACGAGCAGTACTTC
cdr3_aa: CASSHPPGQGHEQYF
d_call: TRBD1
clone_size: .
v_call: TRBV4-1
cdr3_length: 15
j_call: TRBJ2-7

cdr3_nt: TGTGCCAGTAGCGGACAGGGGGCCGTTGAAAAACTGTTTTTT
cdr3_aa: CASSGQGAVEKLFF
d_call: TRBD1
clone_size: once
v_call: TRBV19
cdr3_length: 14
j_call: TRBJ1-4

cdr3_nt: TGCAGCGGAACCGGGACAGACACCTACGAGCAGTACTTC
cdr3_aa: CSGTGTDTYEQYF
d_call: TRBD1
clone_size: .
v_call: TRBV29-1
cdr3_length: 13
j_call: TRBJ2-7

cdr3_nt: TGTGCCACCAGCAGAGATCAAGGCGGCTCCTACGAGCAGTACTTC
cdr3_aa: CATSRDQGGSYEQYF
d_call: .
clone_size: .
v_call: TRBV15
cdr3_length: 15
j_call: TRBJ2-7